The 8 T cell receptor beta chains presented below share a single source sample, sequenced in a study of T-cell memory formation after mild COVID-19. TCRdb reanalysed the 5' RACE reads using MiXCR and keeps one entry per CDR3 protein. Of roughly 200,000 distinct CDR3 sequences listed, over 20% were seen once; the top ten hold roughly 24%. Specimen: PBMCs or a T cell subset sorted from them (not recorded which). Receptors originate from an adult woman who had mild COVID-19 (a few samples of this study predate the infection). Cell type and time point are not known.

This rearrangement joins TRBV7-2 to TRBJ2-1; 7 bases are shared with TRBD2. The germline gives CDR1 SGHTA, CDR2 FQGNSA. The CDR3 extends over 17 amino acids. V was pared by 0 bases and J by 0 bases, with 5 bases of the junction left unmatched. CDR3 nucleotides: TGTGCCAGCAGCTTAGCTCCTAGCGGAAGCTCCTACAATGAGCAGTTCTTC. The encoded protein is CASSLAPSGSSYNEQFF.

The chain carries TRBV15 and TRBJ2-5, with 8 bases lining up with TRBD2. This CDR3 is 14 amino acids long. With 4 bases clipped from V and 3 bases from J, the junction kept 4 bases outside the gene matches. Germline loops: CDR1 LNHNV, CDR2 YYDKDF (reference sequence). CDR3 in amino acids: CATSTRAGEETQYF. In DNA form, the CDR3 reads TGTGCCACCAGCACACGAGCGGGAGAAGAGACCCAGTACTTC.

The CDR3 DNA is TGCGCCAGCAGCCTCTCGGGACTCCAAGAGAATGAGCAGTTCTTC. It translates to CASSLSGLQENEQFF. The rearrangement joins TRBV5-1 to TRBJ2-1; weak D call: TRBD2 (6 bases). The V and J ends lost 4 bases and 7 bases respectively, with 18 bases between them. The CDR3 totals 15 residues. Germline loops: CDR1 SGHRS, CDR2 YFSETQ.

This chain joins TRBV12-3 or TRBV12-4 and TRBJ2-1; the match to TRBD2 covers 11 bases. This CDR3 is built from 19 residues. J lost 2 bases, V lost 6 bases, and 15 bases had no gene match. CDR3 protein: CASSPNPQLAGDPYNEQFF. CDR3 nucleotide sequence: TGTGCCAGCAGCCCAAACCCCCAACTAGCGGGAGACCCCTACAATGAGCAGTTCTTC.

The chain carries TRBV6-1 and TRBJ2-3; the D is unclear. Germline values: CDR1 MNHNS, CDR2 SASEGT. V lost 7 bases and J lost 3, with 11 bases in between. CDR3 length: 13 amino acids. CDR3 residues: CASNPDATDTQYF. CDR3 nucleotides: TGTGCCAGCAACCCAGACGCGACAGATACGCAGTATTTT.

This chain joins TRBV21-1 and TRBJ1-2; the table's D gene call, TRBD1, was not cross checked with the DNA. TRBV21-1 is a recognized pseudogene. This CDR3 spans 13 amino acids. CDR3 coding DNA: TGTGCCAGCAGCTACCGGACAATCTATGGCTACACCTTC. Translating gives CASSYRTIYGYTF.

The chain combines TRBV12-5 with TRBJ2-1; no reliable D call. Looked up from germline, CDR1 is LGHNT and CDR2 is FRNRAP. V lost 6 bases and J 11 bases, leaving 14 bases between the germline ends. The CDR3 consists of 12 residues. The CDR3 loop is CASGLPAQQQFF. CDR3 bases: TGTGCTAGTGGCCTACCCGCCCAACAGCAGTTCTTC. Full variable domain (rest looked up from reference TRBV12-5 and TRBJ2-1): DARVTQTPRHKVTEMGQEVTMRCQPILGHNTVFWYRQTMMQGLELLAYFRNRAPLDDSGMPKDRFSAEMPDATLATLKIQPSEPRDSAVYFCASGLPAQQQFFGPGTRLTVL.

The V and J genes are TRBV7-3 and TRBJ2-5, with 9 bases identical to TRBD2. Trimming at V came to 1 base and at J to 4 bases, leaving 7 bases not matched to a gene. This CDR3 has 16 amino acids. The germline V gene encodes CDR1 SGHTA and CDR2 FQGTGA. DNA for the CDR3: TGTGCCAGCAGCTTAATGCGGCGGGAGGGTTTAGAGACCCAGTACTTC. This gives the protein CASSLMRREGLETQYF.